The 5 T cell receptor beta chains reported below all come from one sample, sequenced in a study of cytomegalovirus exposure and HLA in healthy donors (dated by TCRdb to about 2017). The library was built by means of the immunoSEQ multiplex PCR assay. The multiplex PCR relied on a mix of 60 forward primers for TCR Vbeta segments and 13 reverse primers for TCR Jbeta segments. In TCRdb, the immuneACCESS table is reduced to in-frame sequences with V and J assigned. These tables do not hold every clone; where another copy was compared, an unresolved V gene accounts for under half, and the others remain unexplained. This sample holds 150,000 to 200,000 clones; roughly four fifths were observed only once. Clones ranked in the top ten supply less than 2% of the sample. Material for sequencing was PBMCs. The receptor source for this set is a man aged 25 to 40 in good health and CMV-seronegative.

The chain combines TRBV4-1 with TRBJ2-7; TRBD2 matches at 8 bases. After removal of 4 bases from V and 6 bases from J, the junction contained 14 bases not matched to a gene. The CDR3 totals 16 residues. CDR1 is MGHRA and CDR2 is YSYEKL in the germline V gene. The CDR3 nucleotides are TGCGCCAGCAGCCCCCCCCCAGCGGAGGGACTAGGCGAGCAGTACTTC. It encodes CASSPPPAEGLGEQYF.

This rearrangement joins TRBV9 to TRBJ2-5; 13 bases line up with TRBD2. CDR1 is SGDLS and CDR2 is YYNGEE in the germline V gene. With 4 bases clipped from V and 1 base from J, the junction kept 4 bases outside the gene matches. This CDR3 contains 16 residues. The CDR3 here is CASSPTSGRAQETQYF. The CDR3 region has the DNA TGTGCCAGCAGCCCTACTAGCGGGAGGGCCCAAGAGACCCAGTACTTC.

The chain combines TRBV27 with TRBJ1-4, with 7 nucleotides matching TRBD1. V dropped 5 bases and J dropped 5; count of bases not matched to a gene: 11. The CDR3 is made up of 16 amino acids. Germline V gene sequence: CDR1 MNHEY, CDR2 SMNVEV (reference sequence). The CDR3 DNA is TGTGCCAGCAGTCCCCAAGGTGGACAGGACAATGAAAAACTGTTTTTT. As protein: CASSPQGGQDNEKLFF.

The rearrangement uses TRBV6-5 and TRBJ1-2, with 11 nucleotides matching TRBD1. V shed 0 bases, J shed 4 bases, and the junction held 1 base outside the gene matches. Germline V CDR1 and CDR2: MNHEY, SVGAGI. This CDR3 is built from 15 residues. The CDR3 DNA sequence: TGTGCCAGCAGTTACTCCGGGACAGGGGGCTATGGCTACACCTTC. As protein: CASSYSGTGGYGYTF.

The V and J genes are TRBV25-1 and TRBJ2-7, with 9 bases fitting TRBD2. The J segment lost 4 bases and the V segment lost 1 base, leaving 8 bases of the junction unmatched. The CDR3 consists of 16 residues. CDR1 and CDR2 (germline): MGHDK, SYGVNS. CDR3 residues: CASSEWGTSNMYEQYF. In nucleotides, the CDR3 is TGTGCCAGCAGTGAATGGGGGACTAGCAATATGTACGAGCAGTACTTC.